Below are 19 T cell receptor beta chains sequenced from a single sample in a study of tumor and adjacent non-tumor tissue in lung cancer. The library came from three nested PCR rounds adapted from ARM-PCR protocols. TCRdb processed the multiplex PCR reads anew with MiXCR; each CDR3 protein has one entry. Here the sample spans 94,000 or so distinct CDR3 sequences, roughly three quarters being singletons. The template was RNA from unsorted bulk tissue. The normal lung tissue was taken more than 3 cm from the tumor edge. Material: distant non-tumor lung tissue. Every receptor here comes from a woman in her 50s with non-small cell lung cancer.

With respect to this clonotype: At one boundary the junction diverges from the germline segment, which might be a read error. The CDR3 reads CSVQGQGVTGELYF. The DNA for the CDR3 is TGCAGCGTGCAAGGACAGGGTGTTACCGGGGAGTTGTATTTT. The chain uses TRBV29-1 and TRBJ2-2; 8 bases are shared with TRBD1. The length of the CDR3 is 14 residues. Germline assignment: CDR1 SQVTM and CDR2 ANQGSEA.

In the case of this clonotype: An end of the junction differs from the germline gene, which may be a read error. This chain connects TRBV10-3 to TRBJ1-4, with 9 bases identical to TRBD1. The V gene's germline CDR1 is ENHRY and CDR2 SYGVKD. The CDR3 is 13 amino acids. The CDR3 sequence is CSIGTGSGEKLFF. DNA of the CDR3: TGTTCCATCGGGACAGGGTCGGGTGAAAAACTGTTTTTT.

This clonotype has only one observation. Mismatch with germline at one junction end may stem from a read error. The chain carries TRBV4-1 and TRBJ1-4, with no clear D. This CDR3 region has 15 residues. Germline-derived CDR1 and CDR2 are MGHRA and YSYEKL. This chain's CDR3 is CASTGSYTTNEKMFF. The CDR3 DNA reads TGCGCCAGCACGGGGAGCTACACAACTAATGAAAAAATGTTTTTT.

Turning to this clonotype: At one end the junction does not follow the germline gene, possibly because of a read error. The CDR3 DNA is TGTTCCAGCAGCCTAGTAGGGGGAGGCAATCAGCCCCAGCATTTT. Its translation is CSSSLVGGGNQPQHF. The chain is built from TRBV7-8 and TRBJ1-5; TRBD1 is a possible D gene (6 bases). The CDR3 length is 15 residues. Germline V gives CDR1 SGHVS, CDR2 FQNEAQ. The full variable domain, with the rest looked up from reference TRBV7-8 and TRBJ1-5, is GAGVSQSPRYKVAKRGQDVALRCDPISGHVSLFWYQQALGQGPEFLTYFQNEAQLDKSGLPSDRFFAERPEGSVSTLKIQRTQQEDSAVYLCSSSLVGGGNQPQHFGDGTRLSIL.

This clonotype was seen a few times. An end of the junction differs from the germline gene, which may be a read error. The rearrangement joins TRBV6-6 to TRBJ2-1, with a weak D call TRBD2 (5 bases). Germline values: CDR1 MNHNY, CDR2 SVGAGI (reference sequence). The length of the CDR3 is 15 residues. The chain's CDR3 is CARSYPTQRSGEQFF. Here the CDR3 DNA reads TGTGCCAGGAGTTACCCAACTCAGAGGTCGGGGGAGCAGTTCTTC.

The chain links TRBV5-1 to TRBJ2-7; possibly TRBD1 for D (6 bases). The V and J ends lost 7 bases and 5 bases respectively, with 22 bases between them. CDR3 length equals 15 residues. Germline assignment: CDR1 SGHRS and CDR2 YFSETQ. The CDR3 DNA reads as TGCGCCAGCTACAGGGCTCCGGGATGGATCGACGAGCAGTACTTC. Amino acid sequence: CASYRAPGWIDEQYF.

Of note for this clonotype: A much larger clonotype is one base distant, so this may be a read error. The chain joins TRBV20-1 to TRBJ2-1; D remains unclear. Germline values: CDR1 DFQATT, CDR2 SNEGSKA (reference sequence). The CDR3 runs to 13 residues. In nucleotides, the CDR3 is TGCAGTGCTAGCGGCCCAAAGGGTCATGAGCAGTTATTC. Translation: CSASGPKGHEQLF.

Points on this clonotype: This may be a read error: a much more frequent sequence differs by one nucleotide. The gene calls are TRBV7-9 and TRBJ2-3; D ambiguous. CDR3 size: 18 residues. The ends were cut back, 5 bases at V and 2 bases at J, with 23 bases in the middle. Germline loops: CDR1 SEHNR, CDR2 FQNEAQ (reference sequence). CDR3 loop: CASSNTTGRLLHTDTQYF. For the CDR3, the DNA is TGTGCCAGCAGCAACACAACCGGACGACTTCTCCACACAGATACGCAGTATTTT. The full variable domain, rest sourced from reference TRBV7-9 and TRBJ2-3, is DTGVSQNPRHKITKRGQNVTFRCDPISEHNRLYWYRQTLGQGPEFLTYFQNEAQLEKSRLLSDRFSAERPKGSFSTLEIQRTEQGDSAMYLCASSNTTGRLLHTDTQYFGPGTRLTVL.

As to this clonotype: The conserved closing phenylalanine or tryptophan is absent in this CDR3, likely reflecting a read error. Written as DNA, the CDR3 is TGTGCCAGCAGTTACTCCACAGGGACTAATCAGCCACAGCATCTT. Translating gives CASSYSTGTNQPQHL. The chain couples TRBV6-5 to TRBJ1-5; a weak D match, TRBD1 (6 bases). The CDR3 runs to 15 residues. CDR1 is MNHEY, CDR2 SVGAGI, per germline.

The chain employs TRBV10-1 and TRBJ1-1; 7 bases are a match to TRBD1. The germline V gene encodes CDR1 WNHNN and CDR2 SYGVQD (reference sequence). V shed 6 bases, J shed 6 bases, and the junction held 7 bases outside the gene matches. The CDR3 sequence is 13 residues long. Written as DNA, the CDR3 is TGCGCCAGCAGCTCCGACAGGGACGCTGAAGCTTTCTTT. Translation: CASSSDRDAEAFF.

Details on this clonotype: An end of the junction does not agree with germline; a read error may underlie this. The CDR3 DNA reads TGTGCCAGCAGCTTAAACCCGAACACCCGGGAGCTGTCTTTT. Translating gives CASSLNPNTRELSF. The rearrangement joins TRBV7-9 to TRBJ2-2, with D perhaps matching TRBD2 (6 bases). This CDR3 contains 14 residues. Looked up from germline, CDR1 is SEHNR and CDR2 is FQNEAQ (reference sequence).

Concerning this clonotype: This sequence may be a read error, since a much larger clone differs from it by one base. The chain combines TRBV20-1 with TRBJ1-5, with D perhaps matching TRBD1 (5 bases). V lost 7 bases and J lost 1, with 17 bases in between. CDR1 is DFQATT, CDR2 SNEGSKA, per germline (reference sequence). The CDR3 sequence is 15 residues long. CDR3 nucleotides: TGCAGTGATAGGCCCGGGGGAGTAAGCAATCAGCCCCAGCATTTT. Residues: CSDRPGGVSNQPQHF.

The chain joins TRBV6-1 to TRBJ1-4; a weak D match, TRBD1 (6 bases). The V end lost 11 bases, the J end lost 8 bases, and 18 bases lay between the germline ends. From germline, CDR1 is MNHNS and CDR2 SASEGT. This CDR3 is 13 amino acids long. In DNA form, the CDR3 reads TGTGCCCCCCGGGACAACTATAACGAAAAACTGTTTTTT. Translation: CAPRDNYNEKLFF.

This clonotype was detected a few times. The J gene is TRBJ2-3, the V gene TRBV24-1, with 10 bases lining up with TRBD2. Germline-derived CDR1 and CDR2 are KGHDR and SFDVKD. The CDR3 has 17 amino acids. The V gene end was trimmed by 10 bases and the J gene end by 2 bases; junction bases not matched to a gene: 14. As DNA, the CDR3 is TGTGCCACTAGCGGGTGGTCGGGGACTAGCGCCACAGATACGCAGTATTTT. Amino acid sequence: CATSGWSGTSATDTQYF.

As for this clonotype: A read error may produce the germline difference seen at one junction end. The J gene is TRBJ2-1, the V gene TRBV7-9; TRBD2 agrees at 9 bases. The germline CDR1 and CDR2 sequences are SEHNR and FQNEAQ (reference sequence). CDR3 length: 16 amino acids. CDR3 bases: TGTGCCAGCAACTTAAAAGGTAGCGGGGGCCACAATGAGCAATCCTTC. Translated, it gives CASNLKGSGGHNEQSF.

About this clonotype itself: A junction end diverges from the germline sequence, so it may reflect a read error. V gene TRBV24-1 combines with J gene TRBJ2-5; maybe TRBD1 (5 bases). This CDR3 is 14 amino acids long. Germline V CDR1 and CDR2: KGHDR, SFDVKD. CDR3 DNA: TGTGGCACCGCCAGGCACAGGAACCAAGAGACCCAGTACTTC. Protein product: CGTARHRNQETQYF.

With respect to this clonotype: One end of the junction is discordant with germline, which a read error may explain. The chain is built from TRBV24-1 and TRBJ2-5; 8 bases are a match to TRBD1. Germline CDR1 and CDR2: KGHDR and SFDVKD. The CDR3 covers 15 residues. The DNA for the CDR3 is TGTGCCAGCAGTGATACTGACAGGGGCCATGAGACCCAGTACTTC. Protein product: CASSDTDRGHETQYF.

Of note for this clonotype: Possible read error: a much larger clone is one base away. The chain uses TRBV5-1 and TRBJ2-1, with D possibly being TRBD1 (5 bases). V lost 1 base and J 8 bases, leaving 7 bases between the germline ends. Germline assignment: CDR1 SGHRS and CDR2 YFSETQ. This CDR3 spans 12 amino acids. CDR3 nucleotide sequence: TGCGCCAGCAGCTTGATGGGGCATGAGCAGTTCTTC. As protein: CASSLMGHEQFF. Full variable domain (remainder filled in from reference TRBV5-1 and TRBJ2-1): KAGVTQTPRYLIKTRGQQVTLSCSPISGHRSVSWYQQTPGQGLQFLFEYFSETQRNKGNFPGRFSGRQFSNSRSEMNVSTLELGDSALYLCASSLMGHEQFFGPGTRLTVL.

As concerns this clonotype: As the CDR3 is not closed by the conserved phenylalanine or tryptophan, this likely results from a read error. The rearrangement links TRBV10-3 to TRBJ2-7; 7 bases map to TRBD1. Germline CDR1 is ENHRY and CDR2 is SYGVKD. The CDR3 is made up of 12 amino acids. With V trimmed by 5 bases and J by 4 bases, 2 bases remained unmatched. CDR3 region: CAISLQGYEQYS. In DNA, the CDR3 is TGTGCCATCAGTTTACAGGGGTACGAGCAGTACTCT.